The rows below give T cell receptor beta chains drawn from one sample of a study of T cell repertoires in cytomegalovirus infection. TCRdb reprocessed the reads via MiXCR and lists one record per CDR3 protein. This table holds just under 300,000 distinct CDR3 sequences, roughly a tenth found once. The sample was PBMCs. The receptors originated from a human donor in good health (CMV status not recorded). Some clones in this sample may be carry-over from other donors' samples. CDR3s include the opening cysteine and the closing phenylalanine or tryptophan. D genes are given only for firm matches. Where a row states a size, it is once, few, many or the class of an expanded clone; other rows omit it.

J: TRBJ1-4; D: TRBD1; length: 15; size: -; V: TRBV12-3/TRBV12-4; CDR3: CASSPAGTGYEKLFF; DNA: TGTGCCAGCAGCCCCGCCGGGACAGGGTATGAAAAACTGTTTTTT
J: TRBJ2-1; D: TRBD2; length: 17; size: many; V: TRBV20-1; CDR3: CSARPPVGGFGGGEQFF; DNA: TGCAGTGCTAGACCCCCTGTCGGGGGGTTTGGTGGAGGCGAGCAGTTCTTC
J: TRBJ1-6; D: TRBD1; length: 15; size: many; V: TRBV28; CDR3: CASSGRTGGVSPLHF; DNA: TGTGCCAGCAGCGGACGGACAGGGGGCGTTTCACCCCTCCACTTT
J: TRBJ2-5; D: -; length: 14; size: many; V: TRBV7-2; CDR3: CASSSSYLQETQYF; DNA: TGTGCCAGCAGCTCCTCCTACCTCCAAGAGACCCAGTACTTC
J: TRBJ1-6; D: TRBD1; length: 16; size: many; V: TRBV7-2; CDR3: CASSSTGGVGSSPLHF; DNA: TGTGCCAGCAGCTCTACAGGGGGCGTTGGGAGTTCACCCCTCCACTTT
J: TRBJ1-1; D: -; length: 13; size: many; V: TRBV6-5; CDR3: CASSYREGTEAFF; DNA: TGTGCCAGCAGTTACAGGGAGGGCACTGAAGCTTTCTTT
J: TRBJ2-3; D: -; length: 12; size: -; V: TRBV6-6; CDR3: CASRKGGDTQYF; DNA: TGTGCCAGCAGAAAGGGGGGAGATACGCAGTATTTT
J: TRBJ2-5; D: TRBD2; length: 16; size: -; V: TRBV9; CDR3: CASSVVAAGVQETQYF; DNA: TGTGCCAGCAGCGTAGTTGCAGCGGGGGTCCAAGAGACCCAGTACTTC
J: TRBJ2-2; D: -; length: 11; size: -; V: TRBV28; CDR3: CASSVMGELFF; DNA: TGTGCCAGCAGTGTTATGGGGGAGCTGTTTTTT
J: TRBJ1-5; D: -; length: 12; size: many; V: TRBV7-9; CDR3: CASRRQNQPQHF; DNA: TGTGCCAGCCGTCGTCAAAATCAGCCCCAGCATTTT
J: TRBJ2-1; D: -; length: 13; size: many; V: TRBV19; CDR3: CASSIWIFYEQFF; DNA: TGTGCCAGTAGTATCTGGATCTTCTATGAGCAGTTCTTC
J: TRBJ1-2; D: TRBD1; length: 15; size: few; V: TRBV14; CDR3: CASSQRTGLNYGYTF; DNA: TGTGCCAGCAGCCAACGGACAGGGCTGAACTATGGCTACACCTTC
J: TRBJ1-1; D: TRBD1; length: 15; size: many; V: TRBV6-2/TRBV6-3; CDR3: CASSYRTGGNTEAFF; DNA: TGTGCCAGCAGTTACCGGACAGGGGGGAACACTGAAGCTTTCTTT
J: TRBJ2-7; D: -; length: 14; size: -; V: TRBV3-1; CDR3: CASSQVAGVNEQYF; DNA: TGTGCCAGCAGCCAAGTGGCAGGGGTCAACGAGCAGTACTTC
J: TRBJ2-1; D: -; length: 13; size: many; V: TRBV7-2; CDR3: CASSLVSQNEQFF; DNA: TGTGCCAGCAGCTTAGTGAGTCAGAATGAGCAGTTCTTC
J: TRBJ2-3; D: TRBD2; length: 16; size: many; V: TRBV20-1; CDR3: CSARDLVAGYPDTQYF; DNA: TGCAGTGCTAGAGATCTTGTAGCGGGGTACCCAGATACGCAGTATTTT
J: TRBJ2-1; D: -; length: 15; size: many; V: TRBV12-3/TRBV12-4; CDR3: CASSPLGEGRFEQFF; DNA: TGTGCCAGCAGTCCTCTCGGGGAAGGCCGATTCGAGCAGTTCTTC
J: TRBJ1-1; D: TRBD1; length: 20; size: many; V: TRBV28; CDR3: CASTSGGTTGGRWGDTEAFF; DNA: TGTGCCAGCACCTCGGGGGGGACAACAGGGGGCCGATGGGGAGACACTGAAGCTTTCTTT
J: TRBJ1-2; D: -; length: 13; size: few; V: TRBV6-5; CDR3: CASSPQDPYGYTF; DNA: TGTGCCAGCAGCCCTCAGGATCCCTATGGCTACACCTTC
J: TRBJ2-3; D: TRBD2; length: 16; size: many; V: TRBV7-2; CDR3: CASSRQSGGDTDTQYF; DNA: TGTGCCAGCAGCAGACAAAGCGGGGGGGACACAGATACGCAGTATTTT
J: TRBJ2-3; D: TRBD1; length: 15; size: -; V: TRBV6-2/TRBV6-3; CDR3: CASSYQGQGTDTQYF; DNA: TGTGCCAGCAGTTATCAGGGACAGGGCACAGATACGCAGTATTTT
J: TRBJ2-7; D: TRBD1; length: 16; size: -; V: TRBV20-1; CDR3: CSARPTGVTNSYEQYF; DNA: TGCAGTGCTAGACCTACAGGGGTCACGAACTCCTACGAGCAGTACTTC
J: TRBJ1-1; D: -; length: 14; size: many; V: TRBV10-3; CDR3: CAISGTGENTEAFF; DNA: TGTGCCATCAGTGGGACGGGAGAGAACACTGAAGCTTTCTTT
J: TRBJ1-2; D: TRBD1; length: 15; size: -; V: TRBV7-9; CDR3: CASSTLRDRGAGYTF; DNA: TGTGCCAGCAGCACCCTCCGGGACAGGGGAGCCGGCTACACCTTC
J: TRBJ1-5; D: -; length: 15; size: -; V: TRBV13; CDR3: CASSLRAYSNQPQHF; DNA: TGTGCCAGCAGCTTACGGGCTTATAGCAATCAGCCCCAGCATTTT
J: TRBJ2-2; D: -; length: 13; size: many; V: TRBV2; CDR3: CASSGTSTGELFF; DNA: TGTGCCAGCAGTGGAACTAGCACCGGGGAGCTGTTTTTT
J: TRBJ2-7; D: TRBD1; length: 14; size: many; V: TRBV6-5; CDR3: CASSYLRTGYEQYF; DNA: TGTGCCAGCAGTTACCTAAGGACAGGCTACGAGCAGTACTTC
J: TRBJ1-1; D: -; length: 15; size: many; V: TRBV28; CDR3: CASRGGGGQNTEAFF; DNA: TGTGCCAGCAGAGGTGGTGGGGGACAGAACACTGAAGCTTTCTTT
J: TRBJ1-2; D: -; length: 13; size: -; V: TRBV10-3; CDR3: CAINLDGNYGYTF; DNA: TGTGCCATCAACCTGGACGGTAACTATGGCTACACCTTC
J: TRBJ2-3; D: -; length: 15; size: many; V: TRBV7-2; CDR3: CASSPPTRGRDTQYF; DNA: TGTGCCAGCAGTCCCCCGACCCGGGGTAGGGATACGCAGTATTTT
J: TRBJ1-2; D: TRBD1; length: 13; size: many; V: TRBV2; CDR3: CANTTGTVYGYTF; DNA: TGTGCCAATACCACCGGGACAGTCTATGGCTACACCTTC
J: TRBJ2-2; D: -; length: 12; size: -; V: TRBV28; CDR3: CASSPPPGELFF; DNA: TGTGCCAGCAGTCCCCCCCCCGGGGAGCTGTTTTTT
J: TRBJ2-1; D: -; length: 17; size: many; V: TRBV28; CDR3: CASRTRKSGFSYNEQFF; DNA: TGTGCCAGCAGAACGCGCAAATCGGGGTTTTCCTACAATGAGCAGTTCTTC
J: TRBJ2-1; D: TRBD2; length: 16; size: -; V: TRBV6-5; CDR3: CASSYSKRGAYNEQFF; DNA: TGTGCCAGCAGTTACTCGAAGCGGGGTGCCTACAATGAGCAGTTCTTC
J: TRBJ1-5; D: -; length: 13; size: many; V: TRBV7-9; CDR3: CASSLRVDQPQHF; DNA: TGTGCCAGCAGCTTAAGGGTCGACCAGCCCCAGCATTTT
J: TRBJ1-5; D: TRBD1; length: 16; size: many; V: TRBV12-3/TRBV12-4; CDR3: CASSLDGQGANQPQHF; DNA: TGTGCCAGCAGTTTAGACGGACAGGGGGCAAATCAGCCCCAGCATTTT
J: TRBJ1-5; D: -; length: 13; size: -; V: TRBV27; CDR3: CASSLVTNQPQHF; DNA: TGTGCCAGCAGTTTGGTGACCAATCAGCCCCAGCATTTT